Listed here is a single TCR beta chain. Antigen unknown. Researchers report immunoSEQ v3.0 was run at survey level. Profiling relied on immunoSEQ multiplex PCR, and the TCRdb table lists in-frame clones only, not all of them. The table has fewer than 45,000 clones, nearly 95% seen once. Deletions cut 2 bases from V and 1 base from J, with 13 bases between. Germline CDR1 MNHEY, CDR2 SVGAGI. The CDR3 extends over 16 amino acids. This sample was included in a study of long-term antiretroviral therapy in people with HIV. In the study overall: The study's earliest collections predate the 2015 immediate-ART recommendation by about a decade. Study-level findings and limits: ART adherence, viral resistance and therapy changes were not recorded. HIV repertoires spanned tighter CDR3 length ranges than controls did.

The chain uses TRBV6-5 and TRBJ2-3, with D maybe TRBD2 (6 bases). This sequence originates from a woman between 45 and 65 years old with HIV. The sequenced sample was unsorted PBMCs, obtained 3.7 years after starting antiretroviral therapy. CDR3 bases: TGTGCCAGCAGTTACGACACTCGGAGGGGCACAGATACGCAGTATTTT. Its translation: CASSYDTRRGTDTQYF.